This T cell receptor (beta chain) originates from a study of T-cell memory formation after mild COVID-19 (dated by TCRdb to about 2021). Context from the whole study: TCR sequence clusters from the two donors were found to be largely donor specific. In two donors, T-cell clones that expanded and contracted after mild COVID-19 were tracked by sequencing TCRalpha and TCRbeta repertoires over time. Two young, previously healthy adult volunteers, one female and one male, were included in the cohort. Overall results and qualifications from the work: Contracting CD4+ clones appeared mostly in the CM and EM memory subsets, whereas CD8+ clones were enriched in EMRA. Only a couple of mild cases were covered in the study, and larger cohorts including severe cases with pre-infection samples were considered necessary. The detection of some responding clones in pre-infection memory suggests that pre-existing cross-reactive memory T cells joined the SARS-CoV-2 response. The second-wave clones that peaked on day 37 were not confirmed to be SARS-CoV-2 specific. From day 15 to 85, contracting clones showed balanced CD4/CD8 phenotypes, whereas a second wave of clones that expanded from day 15 to 37 leaned towards CD4+.

Ficoll-Paque density gradient centrifugation was used to isolate PBMCs. The cysteine opens and the phenylalanine closes a CDR3 of 17 amino acids. CDR3 DNA only is kept here, 51 bases in frame from base 1. For CDR1 and CDR2, the germline V gene lists SGHRS and YFSETQ. Between the V and J ends, shortened by 3 bases and 7 bases respectively, the junction contains 20 bases. Notes on this clonotype: Which antigen it targets is not known. No base qualities exist here, and no much larger clone lies one base off it.

Sequencing was carried out with an Illumina NovaSeq 6000. TCRalpha and TCRbeta cDNA libraries were constructed by 5'RACE with constant-segment primers, with sample barcodes and unique molecular identifiers being introduced. RNA was extracted from every sample with Trizol reagent. Amplification of the libraries took two PCR steps, and the second step added a second sample barcode plus Illumina TruSeq adapters. Sequencing of libraries was performed on an Illumina NovaSeq with 2 x 150 bp paired-end reads. In the paper's pipeline: Demultiplexing of reads and collapsing into UMI-guided consensus sequences were performed with migec v1.2.7. Using mixcr v2.1.11, the UMI consensuses were aligned to TRA and TRB V and J templates and assembled into clonotypes. A clonotype was counted as expanded or contracted only if both edgeR and NoisET called the change significant, with noise models trained on biological replicates. For edgeR calls, the thresholds were a false discovery rate-adjusted p below 0.01 and a log2 fold-change of 1. As an exploratory analysis of dynamics, PCA with hierarchical clustering was applied to max-normalized trajectories of the 1000 most abundant clonotypes. The CD4 or CD8 phenotype of responding clones was assigned using the separately sequenced CD4+ and CD8+ repertoires. TCRdb passed the public sequencing reads through fastp at Q25 and MiXCR, retaining productive beta sequences. Entries are consolidated by CDR3 protein sequence, retaining the most common genes and DNA. These V and J calls are TCRdb output, not the study's own analysis. This sample has more than 250,000 distinct CDR3 sequences in its table, and about a sixth of those were observed once. The ten top clones hold under 30% of the sample.

The receptor was derived from a man aged 18-30 years who had mild COVID-19 (a few samples of this study predate the infection). The sample titles of this study are shuffled in the database, so cell type and time point are left out; the donor was told from shared clones. The sample was PBMCs or a T cell subset sorted from them (not recorded which). This sequence uses TRBV5-1 and TRBJ1-6; the D gene cannot be resolved reliably. The nucleotides read TGCGCCAGCAGCTCGACGGATCCCACCTTACAGAATTCACCCCTCCACTTT. Translation gives CASSSTDPTLQNSPLHF.